This T cell receptor (beta chain) derives from a study of beta chain features in type 1 diabetes. Each donor gave one heparinised blood draw averaging around 120 mL. CDR1 is SSHAT and CDR2 is FNYEAQ in the germline V gene (reference sequence). The CDR3 extends over 13 amino acids. Isolated RNA was reverse transcribed in full, so expressed TCRB transcripts were sequenced. Sequencing used immunoSEQ multiplex PCR; TCRdb keeps in-frame clones, though not all of them. The sample contains under 450,000 clones, about 16% of which appear only once. With respect to this clone: Antigen specificity is unknown. A read error may produce the germline difference seen at one junction end. Other nucleotide sequences in the sample specify the same CDR3.

Points from the study as a whole: Type 1 diabetes patients had moderately but significantly shorter TCRB CDR3s in all four CD4+ subsets.

Sequenced material: naive CD4+ T cells from blood. The rearrangement uses TRBV7-7 and TRBJ1-1, with TRBD1 as a possible D gene (5 bases). The clonotype originates from a woman aged 18 to 35 in good health. CDR3 in amino acids: CASSLTENTEAFF. DNA of the CDR3: TGTGCTAGCAGCCTGACAGAGAACACTGAAGCTTTCTTT.